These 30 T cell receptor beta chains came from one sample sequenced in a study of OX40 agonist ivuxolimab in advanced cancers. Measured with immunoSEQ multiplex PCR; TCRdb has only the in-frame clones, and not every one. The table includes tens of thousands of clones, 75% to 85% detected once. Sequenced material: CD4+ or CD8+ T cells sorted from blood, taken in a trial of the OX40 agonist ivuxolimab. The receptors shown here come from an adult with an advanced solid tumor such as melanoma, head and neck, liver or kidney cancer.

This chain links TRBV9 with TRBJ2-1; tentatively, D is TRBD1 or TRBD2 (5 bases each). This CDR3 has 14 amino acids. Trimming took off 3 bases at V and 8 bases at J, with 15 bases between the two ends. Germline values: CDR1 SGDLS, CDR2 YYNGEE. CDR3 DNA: TGTGCCAGCAGCGAGGGGACCTTTACGGATGAGCAGTTCTTC. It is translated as CASSEGTFTDEQFF.

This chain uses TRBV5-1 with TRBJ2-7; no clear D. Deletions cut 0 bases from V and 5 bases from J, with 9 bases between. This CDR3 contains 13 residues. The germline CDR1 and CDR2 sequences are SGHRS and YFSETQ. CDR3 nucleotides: TGCGCCAGCAGCTTGGACGCAATCGACGAGCAGTACTTC. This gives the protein CASSLDAIDEQYF. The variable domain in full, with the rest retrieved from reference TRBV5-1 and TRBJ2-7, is KAGVTQTPRYLIKTRGQQVTLSCSPISGHRSVSWYQQTPGQGLQFLFEYFSETQRNKGNFPGRFSGRQFSNSRSEMNVSTLELGDSALYLCASSLDAIDEQYFGPGTRLTVT.

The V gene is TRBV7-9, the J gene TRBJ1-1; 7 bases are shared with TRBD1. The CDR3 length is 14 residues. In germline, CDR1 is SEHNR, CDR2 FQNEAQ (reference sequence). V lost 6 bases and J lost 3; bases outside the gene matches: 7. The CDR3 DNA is TGTGCCAGCAGACCTACAGGGGTTGACACTGAAGCTTTCTTT. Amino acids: CASRPTGVDTEAFF.

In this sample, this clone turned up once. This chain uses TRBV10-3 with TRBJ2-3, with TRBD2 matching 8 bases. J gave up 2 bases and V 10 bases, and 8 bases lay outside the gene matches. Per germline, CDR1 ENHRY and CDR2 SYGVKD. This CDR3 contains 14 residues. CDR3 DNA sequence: TGTGCCACCTTAGCGGGGACCGACACAGATACGCAGTATTTT. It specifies CATLAGTDTDTQYF.

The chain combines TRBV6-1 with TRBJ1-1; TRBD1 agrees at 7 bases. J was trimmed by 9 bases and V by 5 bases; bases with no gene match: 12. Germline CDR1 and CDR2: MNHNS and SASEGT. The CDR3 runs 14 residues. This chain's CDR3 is CASSLTGSVSKAFF. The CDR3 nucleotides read TGTGCCAGCAGTCTGACAGGGTCCGTGAGTAAAGCTTTCTTT.

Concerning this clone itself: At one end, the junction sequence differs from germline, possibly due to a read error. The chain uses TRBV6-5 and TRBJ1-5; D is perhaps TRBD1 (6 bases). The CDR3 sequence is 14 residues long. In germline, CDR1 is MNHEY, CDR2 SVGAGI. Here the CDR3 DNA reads TGTGCCGGCAGGGGAGCTTTCGGCAATCAGCCCCAGCATTTT. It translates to CAGRGAFGNQPQHF.

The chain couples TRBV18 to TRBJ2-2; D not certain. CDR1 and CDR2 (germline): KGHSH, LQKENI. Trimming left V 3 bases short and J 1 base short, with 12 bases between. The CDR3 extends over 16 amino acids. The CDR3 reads CASSPVGRENTGELFF. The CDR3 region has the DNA TGTGCCAGCTCACCGGTCGGTAGGGAGAACACCGGGGAGCTGTTTTTT.

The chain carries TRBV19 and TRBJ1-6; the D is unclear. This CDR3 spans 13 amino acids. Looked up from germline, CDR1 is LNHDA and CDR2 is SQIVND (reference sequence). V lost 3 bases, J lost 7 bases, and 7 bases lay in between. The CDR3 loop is CASSMVANSPLHF. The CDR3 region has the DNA TGTGCCAGTAGTATGGTAGCAAATTCACCCCTCCACTTT.

CDR3 residues: CASSSESSYEQYF. The CDR3 DNA reads as TGCGCCAGCAGTTCAGAGAGCTCCTACGAGCAGTACTTC. The chain recombines TRBV5-1 with TRBJ2-7, with unresolved D. Trimming pared 5 bases from V and 0 bases from J, leaving 9 bases between. This CDR3 is built from 13 residues. Germline assignment: CDR1 SGHRS and CDR2 YFSETQ. The full variable domain, rest sourced from reference TRBV5-1 and TRBJ2-7, is KAGVTQTPRYLIKTRGQQVTLSCSPISGHRSVSWYQQTPGQGLQFLFEYFSETQRNKGNFPGRFSGRQFSNSRSEMNVSTLELGDSALYLCASSSESSYEQYFGPGTRLTVT.

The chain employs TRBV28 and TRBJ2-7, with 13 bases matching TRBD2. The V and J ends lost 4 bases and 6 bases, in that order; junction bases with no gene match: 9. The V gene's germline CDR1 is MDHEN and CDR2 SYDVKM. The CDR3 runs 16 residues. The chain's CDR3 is CASSSPSLAGGGEQYF. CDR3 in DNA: TGTGCCAGCAGTTCTCCCTCACTAGCGGGAGGGGGCGAGCAGTACTTC.

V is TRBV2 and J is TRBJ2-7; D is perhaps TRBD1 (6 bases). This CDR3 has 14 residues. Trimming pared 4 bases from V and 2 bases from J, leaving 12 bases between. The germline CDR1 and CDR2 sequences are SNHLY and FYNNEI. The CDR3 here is CASSGTESAYEQYF. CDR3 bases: TGTGCCAGCAGTGGGACAGAGTCCGCCTACGAGCAGTACTTC.

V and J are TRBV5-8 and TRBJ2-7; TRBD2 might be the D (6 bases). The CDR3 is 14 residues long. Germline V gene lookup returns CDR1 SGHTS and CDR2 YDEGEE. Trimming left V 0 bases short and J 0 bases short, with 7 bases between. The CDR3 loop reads CASSLAGGSYEQYF. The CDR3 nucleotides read TGTGCCAGCAGCTTGGCCGGGGGCTCCTACGAGCAGTACTTC.

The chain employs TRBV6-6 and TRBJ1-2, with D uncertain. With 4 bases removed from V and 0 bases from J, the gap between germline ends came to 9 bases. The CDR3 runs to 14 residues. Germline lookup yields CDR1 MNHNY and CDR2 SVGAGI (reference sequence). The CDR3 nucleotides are TGTGCCAGCAGTTCCACCCTTTCTAACTATGGCTACACCTTC. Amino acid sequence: CASSSTLSNYGYTF.

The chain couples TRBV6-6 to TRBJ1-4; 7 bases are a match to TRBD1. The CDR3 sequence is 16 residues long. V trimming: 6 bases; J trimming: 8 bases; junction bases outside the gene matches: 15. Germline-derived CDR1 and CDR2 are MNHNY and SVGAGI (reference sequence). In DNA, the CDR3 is TGTGCCAGCAGCCGGTCTAAACAGGGGAGTGGGGAAAAACTGTTTTTT. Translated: CASSRSKQGSGEKLFF.

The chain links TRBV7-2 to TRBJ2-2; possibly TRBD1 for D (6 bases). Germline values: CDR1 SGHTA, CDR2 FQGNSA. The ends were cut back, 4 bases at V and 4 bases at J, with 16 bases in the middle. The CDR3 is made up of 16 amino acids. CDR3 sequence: CASSSRQQGFTGELFF. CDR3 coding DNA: TGTGCCAGCAGCTCCAGACAACAGGGTTTCACCGGGGAGCTGTTTTTT.

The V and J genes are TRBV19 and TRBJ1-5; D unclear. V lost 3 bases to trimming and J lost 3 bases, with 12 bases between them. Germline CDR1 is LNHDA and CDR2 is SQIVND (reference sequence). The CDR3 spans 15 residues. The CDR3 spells CASSIGQAYNQPQHF. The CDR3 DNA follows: TGTGCCAGTAGTATTGGCCAGGCGTACAATCAGCCCCAGCATTTT. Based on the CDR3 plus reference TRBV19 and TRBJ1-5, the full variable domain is DGGITQSPKYLFRKEGQNVTLSCEQNLNHDAMYWYRQDPGQGLRLIYYSQIVNDFQKGDIAEGYSVSREKKESFPLTVTSAQKNPTAFYLCASSIGQAYNQPQHFGDGTRLSIL.

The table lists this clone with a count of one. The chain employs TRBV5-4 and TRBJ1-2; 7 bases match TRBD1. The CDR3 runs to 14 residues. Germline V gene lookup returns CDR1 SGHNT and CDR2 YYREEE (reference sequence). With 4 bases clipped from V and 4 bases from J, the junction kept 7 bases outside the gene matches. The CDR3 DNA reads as TGTGCCAGCAGCGTCAACAGGGGAAGCTATGGCTACACCTTC. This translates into CASSVNRGSYGYTF.

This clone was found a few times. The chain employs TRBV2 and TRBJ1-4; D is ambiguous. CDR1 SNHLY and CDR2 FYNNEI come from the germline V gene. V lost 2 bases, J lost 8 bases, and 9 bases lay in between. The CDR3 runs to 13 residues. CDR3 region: CASSEFPGEKLFF. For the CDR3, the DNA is TGTGCCAGCAGTGAATTCCCCGGGGAAAAACTGTTTTTT.

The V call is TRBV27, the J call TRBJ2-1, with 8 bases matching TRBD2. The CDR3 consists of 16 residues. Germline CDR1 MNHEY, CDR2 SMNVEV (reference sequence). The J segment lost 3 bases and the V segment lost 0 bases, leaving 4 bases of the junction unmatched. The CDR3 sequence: CASSLSRGRNYNEQFF. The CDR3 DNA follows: TGTGCCAGCAGTTTATCCCGCGGGAGGAACTACAATGAGCAGTTCTTC.

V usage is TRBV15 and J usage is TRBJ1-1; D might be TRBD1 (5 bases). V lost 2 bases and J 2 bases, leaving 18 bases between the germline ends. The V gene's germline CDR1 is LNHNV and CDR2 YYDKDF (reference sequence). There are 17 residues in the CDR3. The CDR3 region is CATSRNLAGNPNTEAFF. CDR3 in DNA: TGTGCCACCAGCAGAAACCTGGCAGGGAACCCTAACACTGAAGCTTTCTTT.

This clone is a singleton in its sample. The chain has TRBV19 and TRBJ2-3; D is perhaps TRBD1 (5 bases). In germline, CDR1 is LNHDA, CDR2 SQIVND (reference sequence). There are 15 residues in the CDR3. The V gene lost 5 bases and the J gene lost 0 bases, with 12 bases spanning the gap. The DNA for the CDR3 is TGTGCCAGTAGTTCCCGACAGCCTAGCACAGATACGCAGTATTTT. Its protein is CASSSRQPSTDTQYF.

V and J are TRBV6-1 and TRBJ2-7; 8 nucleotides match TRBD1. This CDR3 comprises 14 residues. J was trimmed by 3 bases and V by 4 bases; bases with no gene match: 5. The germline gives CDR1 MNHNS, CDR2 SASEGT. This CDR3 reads CASSARQGSYEQYF. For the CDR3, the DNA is TGTGCCAGCAGTGCCAGACAGGGGAGCTACGAGCAGTACTTC.

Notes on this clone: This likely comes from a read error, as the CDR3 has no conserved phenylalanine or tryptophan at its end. This CDR3 is CASSIVGQGNYGYTL. The CDR3 region has the DNA TGTGCCAGTAGTATAGTTGGACAGGGGAACTATGGCTACACCCTC. The chain links TRBV19 to TRBJ1-2, with 9 bases that match TRBD1. Germline V gene sequence: CDR1 LNHDA, CDR2 SQIVND (reference sequence). With 1 base clipped from V and 2 bases from J, the junction kept 2 bases outside the gene matches. This CDR3 has 15 amino acids.

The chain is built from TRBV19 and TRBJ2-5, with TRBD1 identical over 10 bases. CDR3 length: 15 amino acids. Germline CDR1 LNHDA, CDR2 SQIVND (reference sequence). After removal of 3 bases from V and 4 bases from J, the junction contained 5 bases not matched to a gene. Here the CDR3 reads CASSMTGGKLETQYF. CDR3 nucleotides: TGTGCCAGTAGTATGACAGGGGGCAAATTAGAGACCCAGTACTTC.

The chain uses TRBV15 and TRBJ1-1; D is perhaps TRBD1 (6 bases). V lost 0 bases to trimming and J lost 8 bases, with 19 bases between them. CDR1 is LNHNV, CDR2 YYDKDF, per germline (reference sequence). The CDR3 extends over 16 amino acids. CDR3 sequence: CATSRDPVYRAWEAFF. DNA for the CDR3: TGTGCCACCAGCAGAGATCCTGTCTACAGGGCATGGGAAGCTTTCTTT.

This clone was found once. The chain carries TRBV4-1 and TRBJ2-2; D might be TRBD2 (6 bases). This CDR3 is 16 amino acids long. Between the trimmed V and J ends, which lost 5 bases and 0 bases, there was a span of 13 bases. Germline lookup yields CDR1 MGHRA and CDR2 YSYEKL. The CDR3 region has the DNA TGCGCCAGCAGCAGCACGACTAGTACGAACACCGGGGAGCTGTTTTTT. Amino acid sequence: CASSSTTSTNTGELFF.

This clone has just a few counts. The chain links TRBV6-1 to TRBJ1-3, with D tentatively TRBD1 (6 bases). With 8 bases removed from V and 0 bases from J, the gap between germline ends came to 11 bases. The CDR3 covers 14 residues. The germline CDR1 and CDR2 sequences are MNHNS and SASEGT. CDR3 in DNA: TGTGCCAGCTACAGGGCGAGCTCTGGAAACACCATATATTTT. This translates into CASYRASSGNTIYF.

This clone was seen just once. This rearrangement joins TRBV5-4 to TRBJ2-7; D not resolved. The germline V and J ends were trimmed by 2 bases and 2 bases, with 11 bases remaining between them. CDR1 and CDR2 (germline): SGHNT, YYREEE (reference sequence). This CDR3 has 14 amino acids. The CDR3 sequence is CASSFSGVPYEQYF. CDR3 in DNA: TGTGCCAGCAGCTTTTCTGGCGTTCCCTACGAGCAGTACTTC.

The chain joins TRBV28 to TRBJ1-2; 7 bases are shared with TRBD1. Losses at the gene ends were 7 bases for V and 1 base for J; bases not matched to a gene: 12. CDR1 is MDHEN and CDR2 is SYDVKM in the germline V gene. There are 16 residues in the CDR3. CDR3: CASTRQGGGFNYGYTF. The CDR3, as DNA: TGTGCCAGCACCCGCCAGGGGGGCGGTTTTAACTATGGCTACACCTTC.

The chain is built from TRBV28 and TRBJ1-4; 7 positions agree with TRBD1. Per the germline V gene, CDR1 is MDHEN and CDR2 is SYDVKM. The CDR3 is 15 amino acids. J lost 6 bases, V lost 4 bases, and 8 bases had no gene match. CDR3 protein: CASSSHRGNHEKLFF. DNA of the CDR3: TGTGCCAGCAGTTCTCACAGGGGAAATCATGAAAAACTGTTTTTT.